This record looks at one T cell receptor beta chain sequence and its context. The antigen remains unidentified. Clones were read by immunoSEQ multiplex PCR, and TCRdb kept only the in-frame ones, dropping some. This repertoire shows some 2,100 clones, 67% found once; its top ten account for approximately 83%. This sample stems from a study of STAT3 mutations in large granular lymphocyte leukemia. About the study: Among longitudinally sequenced T-LGLL patients, roughly half had canonical activating STAT3 mutations detected. Study results and limitations: Every T-cell large granular lymphocyte leukemia patient had at least one immunodominant TCR beta clonotype.

This CDR3 has 15 residues. The germline V gene encodes CDR1 GTSNPN and CDR2 SVGIG (reference sequence). V was trimmed by 2 bases and J by 7 bases, leaving 18 bases between them. The chain couples TRBV30 to TRBJ1-5; perhaps TRBD1 as D (5 bases). This receptor was taken from a man aged 60 to 69 with T-cell large granular lymphocyte leukemia. Some clones in this sample may be carry-over from other donors' samples. Input material: peripheral blood mononuclear cells. The CDR3 is CAWSPPGGGGQPQHF. CDR3 sequence (DNA): TGTGCCTGGAGTCCCCCCGGGGGAGGCGGGCAGCCCCAGCATTTT.